These 19 T cell receptor beta chains were all obtained from the same sample, sequenced in a study of OX40 agonist ivuxolimab in advanced cancers. TCRdb's copy holds only in-frame clones and misses some; the assay was immunoSEQ multiplex PCR. The profile covers over 55,000 clones, with roughly four fifths appearing a single time and around 2.4% taken by the ten largest. The sequences come from CD4+ or CD8+ T cells sorted from blood, collected in a trial of the OX40 agonist ivuxolimab. Receptors were obtained from an adult with an advanced solid tumor such as melanoma, head and neck, liver or kidney cancer.

The chain has TRBV4-1 and TRBJ1-2, with 7 bases matching TRBD1. Germline CDR1 reads MGHRA; CDR2 reads YSYEKL. V was pared by 1 base and J by 4 bases, with 6 bases of the junction left unmatched. CDR3 length equals 15 residues. CDR3 DNA sequence: TGCGCCAGCAGCCAAGCCGCGACAGGGCTCTATGGCTACACCTTC. Its protein is CASSQAATGLYGYTF.

The genes are TRBV7-8 and TRBJ2-7; D ambiguous. The CDR3 consists of 12 residues. Germline lookup yields CDR1 SGHVS and CDR2 FQNEAQ. Trimming took off 2 bases at V and 4 bases at J, with 6 bases between the two ends. The CDR3 here is CASSLTSYEQYF. The CDR3 nucleotides are TGTGCCAGCAGCTTAACCTCGTACGAGCAGTACTTC.

The J gene is TRBJ2-6, the V gene TRBV15; tentative D call: TRBD1 (6 bases). From germline, CDR1 is LNHNV and CDR2 YYDKDF (reference sequence). This CDR3 has 17 amino acids. V was shortened by 2 bases and J by 2 bases, with 13 bases between the two germline ends. CDR3 DNA: TGTGCCACCAGCAGAATGATAAGACAGGCTGGGGCCAACGTCCTGACTTTC. As protein: CATSRMIRQAGANVLTF.

This clone was observed a single time. V usage is TRBV30 and J usage is TRBJ2-4, with a tentative D call TRBD1 (6 bases). The V end was cut by 1 base, the J end by 8 bases, with 15 bases between. The germline CDR1 and CDR2 sequences are GTSNPN and SVGIG (reference sequence). The CDR3 runs 14 residues. This chain's CDR3 is CAWSGVVQGDIQYF. CDR3 nucleotide sequence: TGTGCCTGGAGTGGAGTCGTACAGGGCGACATTCAGTACTTC.

The chain uses TRBV7-2 and TRBJ2-6; unclear D gene. The CDR3 has 19 residues. Trimming pared 3 bases from V and 0 bases from J, leaving 18 bases between. CDR1 and CDR2 (germline): SGHTA, FQGNSA. CDR3 sequence reads: CASSFFGGPSSSGANVLTF. The CDR3 bases are TGTGCCAGCAGCTTCTTCGGTGGACCCTCCAGCTCTGGGGCCAACGTCCTGACTTTC.

The chain recombines TRBV27 with TRBJ2-7, with 11 bases that match TRBD2. CDR3 length: 15 residues. Trimming at V came to 4 bases and at J to 7 bases, leaving 9 bases not matched to a gene. Germline V gene sequence: CDR1 MNHEY, CDR2 SMNVEV (reference sequence). CDR3 protein: CASSSNSGGAREQYF. The CDR3 DNA follows: TGTGCCAGCAGTTCAAATAGCGGGGGGGCCCGGGAGCAGTACTTC.

This sequence joins TRBV6-1 and TRBJ1-2, with 9 bases aligning to TRBD1. This CDR3 spans 15 amino acids. Trimming cost V 6 bases and J 3 bases; bases outside gene matches: 8. In germline, CDR1 is MNHNS, CDR2 SASEGT. The CDR3 nucleotides are TGTGCCAGCAGGGCTCCAAGGACAGGGGACTATGGCTACACCTTC. It codes for CASRAPRTGDYGYTF.

The chain is built from TRBV4-1 and TRBJ2-6; D uncertain. CDR3 length equals 18 residues. V was cut by 0 bases and J by 0 bases, with 12 bases left in between. CDR1 is MGHRA and CDR2 is YSYEKL in the germline V gene. The CDR3 spells CASSQESLFSSGANVLTF. CDR3 coding DNA: TGCGCCAGCAGCCAAGAATCTCTATTTAGCTCTGGGGCCAACGTCCTGACTTTC.

V is TRBV5-4 and J is TRBJ1-5, with 7 bases matching TRBD1. The CDR3 is 17 residues long. Germline-derived CDR1 and CDR2 are SGHNT and YYREEE (reference sequence). The V segment lost 3 bases and the J segment 3 bases; nucleotides outside the gene matches: 12. As DNA, the CDR3 is TGTGCCAGCAGCTATTACAGGGGCTCCCTATACAATCAGCCCCAGCATTTT. It is translated as CASSYYRGSLYNQPQHF. Drawing the rest from reference TRBV5-4 and TRBJ1-5, the complete variable domain is ETGVTQSPTHLIKTRGQQVTLRCSSQSGHNTVSWYQQALGQGPQFIFQYYREEENGRGNFPPRFSGLQFPNYSSELNVNALELDDSALYLCASSYYRGSLYNQPQHFGDGTRLSIL.

This clone was seen just once. The chain has TRBV27 and TRBJ2-3, with 8 positions matching TRBD2. This CDR3 has 15 amino acids. Germline CDR1 MNHEY, CDR2 SMNVEV (reference sequence). Losses at the gene ends were 5 bases for V and 8 bases for J; bases not matched to a gene: 12. DNA for the CDR3: TGTGCCAGCAGTCCCGGAGCCGGACTAGCTCCTACGCAGTATTTT. Protein: CASSPGAGLAPTQYF.

This chain links TRBV9 with TRBJ2-1; 8 positions agree with TRBD1. Germline values: CDR1 SGDLS, CDR2 YYNGEE. J was trimmed by 0 bases and V by 6 bases; bases with no gene match: 11. The CDR3 totals 17 residues. DNA of the CDR3: TGTGCCAGCACCCGCCGGGACAGGTCGTCCTCCTACAATGAGCAGTTCTTC. This translates into CASTRRDRSSSYNEQFF.

The chain's CDR3 is CASSLVGGYNEQFF. DNA for the CDR3: TGTGCCAGCAGCTTAGTGGGTGGCTACAATGAGCAGTTCTTC. The chain uses TRBV7-2 and TRBJ2-1; no clear D gene. Germline CDR1 reads SGHTA; CDR2 reads FQGNSA. The CDR3 covers 14 residues. Trimming shortened V by 1 base and J by 3 bases, and 7 bases separated the two germline ends.

The chain links TRBV7-2 to TRBJ2-1, with D uncertain. This CDR3 is 15 amino acids long. The germline V gene encodes CDR1 SGHTA and CDR2 FQGNSA. Trimming removed 3 bases at V and 2 bases at J, with 11 bases between. Written as DNA, the CDR3 is TGTGCCAGCAGCTTTTTCGGCGGTACCTACAATGAGCAGTTCTTC. This codes for CASSFFGGTYNEQFF.

The CDR3 reads CASSIESGTGSLSPLHF. The DNA of the CDR3 is TGTGCCAGTAGTATAGAATCTGGGACAGGGTCGTTATCACCCCTCCACTTT. The rearrangement uses TRBV19 and TRBJ1-6; 9 bases fit TRBD1. This CDR3 is built from 17 residues. CDR1 and CDR2 from the germline V gene are LNHDA and SQIVND (reference sequence). V dropped 0 bases and J dropped 10; count of bases not matched to a gene: 10.

The CDR3 loop reads CAWTGQANSPLHF. CDR3 sequence (DNA): TGTGCCTGGACGGGACAGGCTAATTCACCCCTCCACTTT. The rearrangement joins TRBV30 to TRBJ1-6; 8 bases line up with TRBD1. The CDR3 is 13 residues long. V dropped 4 bases and J dropped 6; count of bases not matched to a gene: 2. The germline V gene encodes CDR1 GTSNPN and CDR2 SVGIG (reference sequence).

The chain links TRBV7-8 to TRBJ2-2, with D maybe TRBD2 (5 bases). V was shortened by 1 base and J by 4 bases, with 10 bases between the two germline ends. Germline assignment: CDR1 SGHVS and CDR2 FQNEAQ. This CDR3 is 15 amino acids long. CDR3 loop: CASSLDERSTGELFF. The CDR3 DNA is TGTGCCAGCAGCTTAGACGAGCGGAGCACCGGGGAGCTGTTTTTT.

The chain uses TRBV6-5 and TRBJ1-2, with D maybe TRBD1 (5 bases). This CDR3 has 14 amino acids. Germline CDR1 is MNHEY and CDR2 is SVGAGI. Trimming took off 5 bases at V and 4 bases at J, with 14 bases between the two ends. The CDR3 DNA reads TGTGCCAGCAGTGTCGGCGGGGCGGGCTATGGCTACACCTTC. It encodes CASSVGGAGYGYTF.

V and J are TRBV6-5 and TRBJ2-7; D possibly corresponds to TRBD2 (6 bases). CDR3 length equals 14 residues. CDR1 and CDR2 from the germline V gene are MNHEY and SVGAGI. The V end was cut by 2 bases, the J end by 6 bases, with 14 bases between. CDR3 protein: CASSYGRERGEQYF. DNA for the CDR3: TGTGCCAGCAGTTACGGACGGGAGAGAGGCGAGCAGTACTTC.

The J gene is TRBJ2-5, the V gene TRBV15, with 9 bases lining up with TRBD2. This CDR3 contains 14 residues. Germline CDR1 is LNHNV and CDR2 is YYDKDF (reference sequence). Germline trimming cut 7 bases from V and 4 bases from J; bases unmatched to any gene: 7. The CDR3 coding sequence is TGTGCCACCAAAAGGACTAGCGAGGGAGAGACCCAGTACTTC. Translation gives CATKRTSEGETQYF.